The rows below give T cell receptor beta chains drawn from one sample of a study of T cell repertoires in cytomegalovirus infection. Antigens for these TCRs are unknown. TCRdb ran MiXCR on the reads and lists one entry per CDR3 protein. The sample carries some 900,000 distinct CDR3 sequences, around a third recorded once. Sequencing was performed on cultured CD8+ T cells from PBMCs, taken from culture after CMV antigen stimulation. The receptors derive from a human donor in good health (CMV status not recorded). Some clones in this sample may be carry-over from other donors' samples. Both conserved end residues are trimmed from each CDR3. The order of the fields is D gene, clone size, V gene, CDR3 protein. A D gene is named only where the DNA matches it firmly. Rows may omit the clone size; those that give it use once, few, many or a size class.

TRBD1 - TRBV6-1 ASSDRVTYNEQF
- few TRBV7-3 ASSLSIGGVYGYT
- few TRBV27 ASTPNRALFDTQY
TRBD1 - TRBV4-1 ASSRTTGDREQY
- few TRBV6-5 ASSYSWESTGELF
TRBD2 few TRBV7-7 ASGDFGDTQY
- - TRBV6-1 ASSEWRGIQETQY
- few TRBV20-1 SARADPRVANYGYT
- - TRBV10-1 ASSESTRRSTDTQY
- few TRBV15 ATSTPWLAPWSGELF
- few TRBV7-8 ASSSREARKQPQH
- - TRBV7-9 ASSLVGSLVSF
- - TRBV20-1 SARDRPGQPVRGYT
- - TRBV3-1 ATRGMATPSTYGYT
TRBD1 - TRBV18 ASSPRDRYMNTEAF
- few TRBV4-1 ASSLKQGRENYGYT
- - TRBV3-1 ASSQGEQRVNEKLF
TRBD1 few TRBV12-3/TRBV12-4 ASSLTSGQDYGYT
- - TRBV27 ASSLGLAHQPQH
TRBD1 few TRBV4-1 ASSQEGQGVTGELF
TRBD2 once TRBV5-4 ASSSLASGPYEQY
- few TRBV7-9 ASSPGGGLNGYT
TRBD1 - TRBV12-3/TRBV12-4 ASSHRGSAHNEQF
- few TRBV29-1 SVWGTPTDTQY
- few TRBV19 ASSIVVAGRSGRSNSPLH
TRBD2 - TRBV2 ASSPLAGVSTDTLY
- - TRBV7-9 ASSDPDTIY
- many TRBV12-3/TRBV12-4 ASRSDSDEQF
TRBD1 - TRBV4-1 ASSPPPLSDRVHQPQH
- few TRBV25-1 ASSGGGTDGYT
- few TRBV12-3/TRBV12-4 ASRGPGGAEKLF
- many TRBV4-3 ASSQDQVTNSPLH
- - TRBV6-6 ASSYSGETGRDEQF
TRBD1 - TRBV7-9 ASSFPGTGLTYEQY
TRBD1 - TRBV20-1 SARDPTGGYNYGYT
- many TRBV19 ASSIAWYNEQF
TRBD2 many TRBV7-2 ASSLRVAGVYNEQF
- - TRBV27 ASSPTTAVEAF
- - TRBV6-5 ASSYSGNEKLF
- - TRBV6-2/TRBV6-3 ASSPQGWTEAF
- many TRBV7-2 ASSPNYEQF
- - TRBV4-1 ANSPDGLAASEAF
TRBD1 - TRBV7-6 ASSPWAGQGTDTQY
- - TRBV11-2 ASSSHFTDTQY
TRBD2 many TRBV7-8 ASSPGLAGVIGQF
- - TRBV27 ASSPGRHRDPGGYT
TRBD2 many TRBV11-2 ASSLEDTAGGLSATGELF
- many TRBV25-1 ASSGGGHNNQPQH
TRBD1 - TRBV29-1 SVLQDRVSGANVLT
- - TRBV6-1 ASSEALGAPYQETQY
- few TRBV4-3 ASSQDLGGRRGELF
- few TRBV2 ASSVSGVTGELF
- - TRBV28 ASSWAVSGNTIY
- - TRBV6-4 ASSDSTTDTQY
- - TRBV20-1 SAREPQGFYNLPLH
- many TRBV7-8 ASSLDPTTRPLANYGYT
- once TRBV12-3/TRBV12-4 ASRDDRNEAF